One sample yielded the 12 T cell receptor beta chains listed below, sequenced in a study of shared clonotypes between healthy human individuals. Using immunoSEQ multiplex PCR, the repertoire was profiled, and TCRdb retains in-frame clones only, with some absent. The repertoire holds around 2.1 million clones, with about 93% as singletons. CD45RO-negative, CCR7-selected cells formed the naive CD8 fraction, which excluded terminally differentiated effector memory CD45RA+ cells. Sequencing was done on a sample of naive CD8+ T cells from PBMCs. The receptors were sampled from a man younger than 35 in good health. Some clones in this sample may be carry-over from other donors' samples.

As regards this clone: Other DNA sequences in this sample translate to the same CDR3. V gene TRBV20-1 combines with J gene TRBJ2-7; D is unresolved. The CDR3 contains 11 residues. Germline-derived CDR1 and CDR2 are DFQATT and SNEGSKA (reference sequence). Trimming stripped 0 bases from V and 4 bases from J, with 4 bases between. The CDR3 bases are TGCAGTGCTAGAGACGGTTACGAGCAGTACTTC. It codes for CSARDGYEQYF.

The V call is TRBV7-9, the J call TRBJ2-2; D remains unclear. Germline-derived CDR1 and CDR2 are SEHNR and FQNEAQ (reference sequence). Between the trimmed V and J ends, which lost 5 bases and 2 bases, there was a span of 0 bases. The CDR3 consists of 11 residues. CDR3 coding DNA: TGTGCCAGCAGCAACACCGGGGAGCTGTTTTTT. This gives the protein CASSNTGELFF.

This sequence joins TRBV4-1 and TRBJ1-1; perhaps TRBD1 as D (6 bases). The germline V and J ends were trimmed by 4 bases and 3 bases, with 15 bases remaining between them. This CDR3 spans 15 amino acids. CDR1 is MGHRA and CDR2 is YSYEKL in the germline V gene. CDR3 amino acids: CASSPTRGADTEAFF. The CDR3 bases are TGCGCCAGCAGCCCGACGCGGGGGGCCGACACTGAAGCTTTCTTT.

The chain links TRBV27 to TRBJ2-7, with 7 bases that match TRBD1. The CDR3 length is 14 residues. Germline V gives CDR1 MNHEY, CDR2 SMNVEV (reference sequence). V was clipped by 2 bases and J by 9 bases; unmatched bases: 10. The CDR3 protein is CASSLADRVRAQYF. CDR3 in DNA: TGTGCCAGCAGTTTAGCAGACAGGGTTAGGGCGCAGTACTTC.

The rearrangement joins TRBV10-3 to TRBJ1-5, with 8 positions matching TRBD1. Looked up from germline, CDR1 is ENHRY and CDR2 is SYGVKD. After removal of 4 bases from V and 5 bases from J, the junction contained 4 bases not matched to a gene. The CDR3 sequence is 14 residues long. The CDR3 spells CAISGTGRDQPQHF. The CDR3 DNA reads TGTGCCATCAGTGGGACAGGGCGGGATCAGCCCCAGCATTTT.

On this clone itself: This specimen includes other DNA sequences encoding the same CDR3. This chain joins TRBV18 and TRBJ2-7; D gene unclear. This CDR3 is 13 amino acids long. V lost 3 bases and J lost 0, with 6 bases in between. Germline-derived CDR1 and CDR2 are KGHSH and LQKENI. This CDR3 reads CASSPADSYEQYF. As DNA, the CDR3 is TGTGCCAGCTCACCTGCGGACTCCTACGAGCAGTACTTC.

V gene TRBV27 combines with J gene TRBJ1-5; TRBD1 aligns across 10 bases. Trimming removed 4 bases from V and 2 bases from J; junction bases left unmatched: 5. The CDR3 is 16 amino acids. Germline values: CDR1 MNHEY, CDR2 SMNVEV (reference sequence). This CDR3 is CASSSMTGGGNQPQHF. DNA for the CDR3: TGTGCCAGCAGTTCTATGACAGGGGGCGGCAATCAGCCCCAGCATTTT.

The chain has TRBV7-9 and TRBJ2-1, with 10 bases identical to TRBD1. V lost 5 bases to trimming and J lost 8 bases; unmatched junction nucleotides: 18. The CDR3 is made up of 18 amino acids. Germline loops: CDR1 SEHNR, CDR2 FQNEAQ (reference sequence). The CDR3 is CASSIPGQGLTLNHEQFF. The CDR3 DNA is TGTGCCAGCAGCATTCCGGGACAGGGGTTGACTTTAAACCATGAGCAGTTCTTC.

The rearrangement uses TRBV10-3 and TRBJ2-3; a possible D gene is TRBD2 (6 bases). Germline CDR1 and CDR2: ENHRY and SYGVKD. Trimming cost V 11 bases and J 4 bases, with 19 bases left between them. The CDR3 has 14 residues. The CDR3 sequence: CASHPGGGADTQYF. The CDR3 DNA sequence: TGTGCCTCGCACCCCGGGGGTGGGGCAGATACGCAGTATTTT.

This chain connects TRBV27 to TRBJ1-4; unclear D gene. V was pared by 5 bases and J by 0 bases, with 10 bases between. Germline V lookup: CDR1 MNHEY, CDR2 SMNVEV (reference sequence). CDR3 length: 15 amino acids. The CDR3 sequence is CASSTLPPTNEKLFF. The CDR3 DNA reads TGTGCCAGCAGTACTCTCCCGCCAACTAATGAAAAACTGTTTTTT.

This clone has just one count. The V and J genes are TRBV27 and TRBJ1-2, with 11 nucleotides matching TRBD1. The CDR3 extends over 13 amino acids. The trim removed 5 bases at V and 7 bases at J, leaving 3 bases unmatched. In germline, CDR1 is MNHEY, CDR2 SMNVEV (reference sequence). CDR3 sequence: CASSGTGGFGYTF. The CDR3 region has the DNA TGTGCCAGCAGTGGGACAGGGGGGTTTGGCTACACCTTC.

CDR3 sequence: CASSPYGERSYEQYF. DNA of the CDR3: TGCGCCAGCTCGCCCTACGGGGAACGTTCCTACGAGCAGTACTTC. V is TRBV4-1 and J is TRBJ2-7; tentatively, D is TRBD2 (5 bases). CDR3 length equals 15 residues. The V gene lost 8 bases and the J gene lost 1 base, with 18 bases spanning the gap. The V gene's germline CDR1 is MGHRA and CDR2 YSYEKL.